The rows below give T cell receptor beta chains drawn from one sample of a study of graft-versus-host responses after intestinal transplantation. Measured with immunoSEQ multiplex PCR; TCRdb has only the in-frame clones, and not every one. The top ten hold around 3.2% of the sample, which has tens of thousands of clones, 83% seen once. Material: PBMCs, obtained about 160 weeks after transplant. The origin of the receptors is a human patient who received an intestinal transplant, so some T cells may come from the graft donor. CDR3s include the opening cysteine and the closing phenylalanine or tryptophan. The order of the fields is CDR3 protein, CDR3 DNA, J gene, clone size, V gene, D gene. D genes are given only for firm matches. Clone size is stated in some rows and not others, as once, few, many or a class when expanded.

cdr3_aa: CASSIGQGGETQYF; cdr3_nt: TGTGCCAGTAGTATAGGACAGGGGGGAGAGACCCAGTACTTC; j_call: TRBJ2-5; clone_size: -; v_call: TRBV19; d_call: TRBD1
cdr3_aa: CASSINSGRAPYNEQFF; cdr3_nt: TGTGCCAGCAGCATCAATAGCGGGAGGGCCCCCTACAATGAGCAGTTCTTC; j_call: TRBJ2-1; clone_size: -; v_call: TRBV7-9; d_call: TRBD2
cdr3_aa: CAISAAHEQYF; cdr3_nt: TGTGCCATCAGTGCTGCCCACGAGCAGTACTTC; j_call: TRBJ2-7; clone_size: -; v_call: TRBV10-3; d_call: -
cdr3_aa: CASSQRKLWATPSNYGYTF; cdr3_nt: TGCGCCAGCAGCCAACGAAAGCTGTGGGCGACACCATCTAACTATGGCTACACCTTC; j_call: TRBJ1-2; clone_size: -; v_call: TRBV4-1; d_call: -
cdr3_aa: CASSWGVGQPQHF; cdr3_nt: TGTGCCAGCAGTTGGGGGGTAGGGCAGCCCCAGCATTTT; j_call: TRBJ1-5; clone_size: -; v_call: TRBV28; d_call: -
cdr3_aa: CAWSVGGNTIYF; cdr3_nt: TGTGCCTGGAGTGTCGGGGGAAACACCATATATTTT; j_call: TRBJ1-3; clone_size: -; v_call: TRBV30; d_call: -
cdr3_aa: CASSQDVGGGAYEQYF; cdr3_nt: TGTGCCAGCAGCCAAGACGTCGGCGGGGGGGCCTACGAGCAGTACTTC; j_call: TRBJ2-7; clone_size: once; v_call: TRBV4-2; d_call: TRBD2
cdr3_aa: CASSQDSSGTQYF; cdr3_nt: TGCGCCAGCAGCCAAGATAGTAGCGGGACGCAGTATTTT; j_call: TRBJ2-3; clone_size: -; v_call: TRBV4-1; d_call: TRBD2
cdr3_aa: CASSEGRGSNEQYF; cdr3_nt: TGTGCCAGCAGTGAAGGGAGGGGCTCCAACGAGCAGTACTTC; j_call: TRBJ2-7; clone_size: -; v_call: TRBV25-1; d_call: TRBD2
cdr3_aa: CASSHQGTYEQYF; cdr3_nt: TGTGCCAGTAGTCATCAGGGGACCTACGAGCAGTACTTC; j_call: TRBJ2-7; clone_size: -; v_call: TRBV19; d_call: -
cdr3_aa: CASTGWFGGHEKLFF; cdr3_nt: TGTGCCAGCACTGGATGGTTCGGCGGGCATGAAAAACTGTTTTTT; j_call: TRBJ1-4; clone_size: once; v_call: TRBV25-1; d_call: -
cdr3_aa: CASSPRGERSTGELFF; cdr3_nt: TGTGCCAGCAGCCCAAGGGGGGAGCGATCCACCGGGGAGCTGTTTTTT; j_call: TRBJ2-2; clone_size: few; v_call: TRBV6-4; d_call: -
cdr3_aa: CASSKLAGAYNEQFF; cdr3_nt: TGTGCCAGCAGCAAACTGGCGGGCGCCTACAATGAGCAGTTCTTC; j_call: TRBJ2-1; clone_size: few; v_call: TRBV21-1; d_call: -
cdr3_aa: CAGGTDTQYF; cdr3_nt: TGTGCCGGGGGCACAGATACGCAGTATTTT; j_call: TRBJ2-3; clone_size: -; v_call: TRBV6-6; d_call: -
cdr3_aa: CASSRDSFNTEAFF; cdr3_nt: TGTGCCAGCAGTAGGGACAGCTTTAACACTGAAGCTTTCTTT; j_call: TRBJ1-1; clone_size: -; v_call: TRBV6-5; d_call: TRBD1
cdr3_aa: CASSRGQETQYF; cdr3_nt: TGCGCCAGCAGCCGGGGGCAAGAGACCCAGTACTTC; j_call: TRBJ2-5; clone_size: -; v_call: TRBV5-1; d_call: -
cdr3_aa: CASSFSARQQYF; cdr3_nt: TGTGCCAGCAGCTTTAGCGCAAGGCAGCAGTATTTT; j_call: TRBJ2-3; clone_size: -; v_call: TRBV5-6; d_call: -
cdr3_aa: CSVEVQGRNTEAFF; cdr3_nt: TGCAGCGTTGAAGTGCAGGGGAGGAACACTGAAGCTTTCTTT; j_call: TRBJ1-1; clone_size: -; v_call: TRBV29-1; d_call: -
cdr3_aa: CASSRAGSYEQYF; cdr3_nt: TGTGCCAGCAGCCGGGCGGGTTCCTACGAGCAGTACTTC; j_call: TRBJ2-7; clone_size: -; v_call: TRBV4-2; d_call: -
cdr3_aa: CASSTGPSSPNEQFF; cdr3_nt: TGCGCCAGCAGCACAGGGCCCTCGTCTCCCAATGAGCAGTTCTTC; j_call: TRBJ2-1; clone_size: -; v_call: TRBV5-1; d_call: -
cdr3_aa: CASSYSMGVTEAFF; cdr3_nt: TGTGCCAGCAGTTACTCGATGGGGGTCACTGAAGCTTTCTTT; j_call: TRBJ1-1; clone_size: -; v_call: TRBV6-5; d_call: -
cdr3_aa: CASSPLSGSNYEQYF; cdr3_nt: TGTGCCAGCAGTCCCTTGAGCGGGTCAAACTACGAGCAGTACTTC; j_call: TRBJ2-7; clone_size: -; v_call: TRBV28; d_call: -